This T cell receptor beta chain was identified during a study of response to subunit inactivated influenza vaccine. Study-level results: Authors suggested few new T cells are recruited by each seasonal influenza vaccination.

TCRdb recomputed calls from the RT-PCR reads with MiXCR, one row per CDR3 protein. Here the sample spans a few hundred thousand distinct CDR3 sequences, 20% to 25% being singletons. Germline CDR1 and CDR2: SEHNR and FQNEAQ (reference sequence). The CDR3 contains 14 residues. About this clonotype: The antigen is undetermined. One end of the junction varies from germline; a read error may be responsible.

The clonotype was recovered from a man aged 45 to 75 who received an inactivated influenza vaccine. The chain uses TRBV7-9 and TRBJ2-4; D gene uncertain. The material sequenced was PBMCs from blood, taken about 20 months after vaccination. The DNA for the CDR3 is TGTGCCAGCAGCCTGGACGCAGCACCAAACAATCAGTACTTC. It translates to CASSLDAAPNNQYF.